Given below is one T cell receptor beta chain in context. The sample originates from a study of blood T cell repertoires in COVID-19. Study as a whole: Samples taken during acute and convalescent COVID-19 were collected in the United States, Italy and Spain. Sample material is recorded as cDNA or gDNA derived from T cells, B-cell-depleted T cells, or PBMCs.

Per the original data handling: Amplification from reference gene primers served as the basis for estimated nucleated cell counts. Sequencing used immunoSEQ multiplex PCR; TCRdb keeps in-frame clones, though not all of them. V and J calls and clone size are as listed in that table; D and trimming were resolved from the DNA. This sample has about 50,000 clones; about 90% occur once, and the top ten carry approximately 15%. Germline V gene sequence: CDR1 SNHLY, CDR2 FYNNEI. V shed 8 bases and J 1 base; nucleotides not matched to a gene: 6. The CDR3 contains 16 residues. This TCR derives from a human donor in a cohort sampled during active COVID-19. V is TRBV2 and J is TRBJ2-2, with TRBD1 identical over 11 bases. The specimen was peripheral blood. The CDR3 is CASGGQGARNTGELFF. CDR3 sequence (DNA): TGTGCCAGCGGCGGACAGGGGGCAAGGAACACCGGGGAGCTGTTTTTT. The full variable domain, rest sourced from reference TRBV2 and TRBJ2-2, is EPEVTQTPSHQVTQMGQEVILRCVPISNHLYFYWYRQILGQKVEFLVSFYNNEISEKSEIFDDQFSVERPDGSNFTLKIRSTKLEDSAMYFCASGGQGARNTGELFFGEGSRLTVL.